A single sample gave rise to the 5 T cell receptor beta chains below, sequenced in a study of Ad26.COV2.S vaccination and SARS-CoV-2 variants. Documented treatment: 15 to 20 received Ad26.COV2.S at low or high dose, single or two shots; several received placebo; per-sample allocation not given. Collection of the samples took place on day 63 after the first injection of vaccine or placebo. TCRdb's copy holds only in-frame clones and misses some; the assay was immunoSEQ multiplex PCR. This table holds roughly 380,000 clones, about 85% found once. The sample consisted of peripheral blood, taken in a trial of Ad26.COV2.S vaccine versus placebo. The receptor source for this set is a person aged 18-60 years who received the Ad26.COV2.S COVID-19 vaccine or a placebo.

This rearrangement joins TRBV6-6 to TRBJ2-2; TRBD1 matches 7 bases. CDR1 and CDR2 from the germline V gene are MNHNY and SVGAGI (reference sequence). Unmatched junction bases numbered 7, after V lost 5 bases and J lost 4 bases. This CDR3 has 15 residues. In DNA, the CDR3 is TGTGCCAGCAGTGCAGACAGGGTCCGCACCGGGGAGCTGTTTTTT. It codes for CASSADRVRTGELFF.

In DNA, the CDR3 is TGTGCCAGCAGTAGGGTAGGGGTGAAAAGCACAGATACGCAGTATTTT. Translation gives CASSRVGVKSTDTQYF. The chain couples TRBV7-8 to TRBJ2-3, with a tentative D call TRBD1 (5 bases). V shed 6 bases and J shed 0 bases, with 16 bases lying between them. The CDR3 covers 16 residues. CDR1 is SGHVS and CDR2 is FQNEAQ in the germline V gene.

The chain recombines TRBV18 with TRBJ2-1, with D maybe TRBD2 (6 bases). The CDR3 is made up of 15 amino acids. V shed 3 bases and J shed 3 bases, with 12 bases lying between them. CDR1 is KGHSH, CDR2 LQKENI, per germline. CDR3 sequence: CASSPSSGDYNEQFF. The DNA of the CDR3 is TGTGCCAGCTCACCGTCATCGGGGGACTACAATGAGCAGTTCTTC.

This chain uses TRBV4-1 with TRBJ2-7; 9 bases are a match to TRBD1. From germline, CDR1 is MGHRA and CDR2 YSYEKL. V lost 4 bases and J lost 3; bases outside the gene matches: 7. The CDR3 loop spans 15 amino acids. The CDR3 spells CASSPGGQGDYEQYF. The CDR3 bases are TGCGCCAGCAGCCCCGGGGGACAGGGTGACTACGAGCAGTACTTC.

The V call is TRBV30, the J call TRBJ2-2; 8 nucleotides match TRBD2. The CDR3 sequence is 15 residues long. V shed 3 bases and J 2 bases; nucleotides not matched to a gene: 5. CDR1 is GTSNPN and CDR2 is SVGIG in the germline V gene (reference sequence). CDR3 loop: CAWRGLDSNTGELFF. CDR3 DNA sequence: TGTGCCTGGAGGGGACTAGACAGCAACACCGGGGAGCTGTTTTTT.